This is a list of T cell receptor beta chains from one sample in a study of cytomegalovirus exposure and HLA in healthy donors. Profiled with immunoSEQ multiplex PCR; TCRdb holds only in-frame clones, not every one. The repertoire has tens of thousands of clones, around 85% of them found once; the top ten carry under 3.5%. Sequencing used PBMCs. The receptor source for this set is a man aged 25-45 years in good health and CMV-seronegative. Both conserved end residues are part of each CDR3. D genes are given only for firm matches. The size of a clone is reported for some rows only, either as once, few or many, or as a class for expanded clones.

v_gene: TRBV7-2
d_gene: TRBD2
j_gene: TRBJ2-2
abundance: -
CDR3nt: TGTGCCAGCAGCTTGGGAGCGGGGGGGCCTAAGGAGCTGTTTTTT
CDR3aa: CASSLGAGGPKELFF

v_gene: TRBV7-3
d_gene: TRBD2
j_gene: TRBJ2-1
abundance: -
CDR3nt: TGTGCCAGCAGCTTAACTAAGCGTAGAAGCGGGGCCTACAATGAGCAGTTCTTC
CDR3aa: CASSLTKRRSGAYNEQFF

v_gene: TRBV4-1
d_gene: TRBD2
j_gene: TRBJ2-1
abundance: -
CDR3nt: TGCGCCAGCAGCCACATAATCGGGGGGGTTTTCTCCTACAATGAGCAGTTCTTC
CDR3aa: CASSHIIGGVFSYNEQFF

v_gene: TRBV28
d_gene: TRBD1
j_gene: TRBJ2-5
abundance: -
CDR3nt: TGTGCCAGCAGGTACAGGGGAAGGACCCAGTACTTC
CDR3aa: CASRYRGRTQYF

v_gene: TRBV5-5
d_gene: -
j_gene: TRBJ1-1
abundance: -
CDR3nt: TGTGCCAGCAGCCTCGGGAGCGGGAGGAACACTGAAGCTTTCTTT
CDR3aa: CASSLGSGRNTEAFF

v_gene: TRBV27
d_gene: -
j_gene: TRBJ1-5
abundance: -
CDR3nt: TGTGCCAGCAGCCCCTTGCAGGCAAATCAGCCCCAGCATTTT
CDR3aa: CASSPLQANQPQHF

v_gene: TRBV19
d_gene: -
j_gene: TRBJ1-4
abundance: -
CDR3nt: TGTGCCAGTAGTTTTCTCGGGGAAACTAATGAAAAACTGTTTTTT
CDR3aa: CASSFLGETNEKLFF

v_gene: TRBV7-2
d_gene: -
j_gene: TRBJ2-1
abundance: -
CDR3nt: TGTGCCAGCAGCTTAACTAGCTCCTACAATGAGCAGTTCTTC
CDR3aa: CASSLTSSYNEQFF

v_gene: TRBV4-1
d_gene: TRBD1
j_gene: TRBJ2-1
abundance: -
CDR3nt: TGCGCCAGCAGCCCGCCAGACAGGGCGATATACAATGAGCAGTTCTTC
CDR3aa: CASSPPDRAIYNEQFF

v_gene: TRBV4-2
d_gene: -
j_gene: TRBJ2-2
abundance: -
CDR3nt: TGTGCCAGCAGCCAAAACCGGGGGACCGGGGAGCTGTTTTTT
CDR3aa: CASSQNRGTGELFF

v_gene: TRBV4-1
d_gene: TRBD2
j_gene: TRBJ2-2
abundance: few
CDR3nt: TGCGCCAGCAGCCAAGTCCCTGGACTAGCGGGGTCGAACACCGGGGAGCTGTTTTTT
CDR3aa: CASSQVPGLAGSNTGELFF

v_gene: TRBV2
d_gene: -
j_gene: TRBJ1-5
abundance: -
CDR3nt: TGTGCCAGCAGGGACATGTTATACAATCAGCCCCAGCATTTT
CDR3aa: CASRDMLYNQPQHF

v_gene: TRBV29-1
d_gene: TRBD2
j_gene: TRBJ2-5
abundance: -
CDR3nt: TGCAGCGTTGAAACGGGGGGGGAGACCCAGTACTTC
CDR3aa: CSVETGGETQYF

v_gene: TRBV15
d_gene: TRBD1
j_gene: TRBJ1-5
abundance: -
CDR3nt: TGTGCCACCAGCCTAGACAGGGTTCGTCAGCCCCAGCATTTT
CDR3aa: CATSLDRVRQPQHF

v_gene: TRBV18
d_gene: -
j_gene: TRBJ1-3
abundance: -
CDR3nt: TGTGCCAGCTCACCGGGGACAACTGGAAACACCATATATTTT
CDR3aa: CASSPGTTGNTIYF

v_gene: TRBV5-1
d_gene: TRBD2
j_gene: TRBJ2-7
abundance: few
CDR3nt: TGCGCCAGCAGCCTAATGACTAGCGGGGGGAACGAGCAGTACTTC
CDR3aa: CASSLMTSGGNEQYF